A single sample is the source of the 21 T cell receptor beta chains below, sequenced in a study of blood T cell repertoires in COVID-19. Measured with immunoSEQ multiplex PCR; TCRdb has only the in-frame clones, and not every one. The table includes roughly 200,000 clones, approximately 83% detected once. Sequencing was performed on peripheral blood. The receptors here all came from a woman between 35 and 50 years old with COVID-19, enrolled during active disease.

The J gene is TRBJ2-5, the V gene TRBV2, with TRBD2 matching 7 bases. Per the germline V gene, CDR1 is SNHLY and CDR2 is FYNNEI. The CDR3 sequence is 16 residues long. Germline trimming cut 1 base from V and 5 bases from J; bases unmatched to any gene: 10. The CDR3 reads CASSEDPGRGGETQYF. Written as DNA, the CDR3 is TGTGCCAGCAGTGAAGATCCAGGGAGGGGTGGGGAGACCCAGTACTTC.

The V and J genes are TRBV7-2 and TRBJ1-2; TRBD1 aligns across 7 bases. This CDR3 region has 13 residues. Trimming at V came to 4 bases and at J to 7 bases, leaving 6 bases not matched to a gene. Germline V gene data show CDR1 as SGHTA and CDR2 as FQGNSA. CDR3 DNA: TGTGCCAGCAGCTCTGGACAGGCGGGTGGCTACACCTTC. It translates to CASSSGQAGGYTF.

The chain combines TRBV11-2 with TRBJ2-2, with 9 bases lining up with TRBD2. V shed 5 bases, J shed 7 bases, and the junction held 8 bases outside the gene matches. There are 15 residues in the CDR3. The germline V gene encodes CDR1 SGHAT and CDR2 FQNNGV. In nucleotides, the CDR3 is TGTGCCAGCAGCCAAAGCGGGAGGACGGTCGGGGAGCTGTTTTTT. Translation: CASSQSGRTVGELFF.

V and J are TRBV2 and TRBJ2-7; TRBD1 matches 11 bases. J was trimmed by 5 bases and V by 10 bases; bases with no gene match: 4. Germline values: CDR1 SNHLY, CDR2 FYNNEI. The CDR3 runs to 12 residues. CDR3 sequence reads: CATGDRGDEQYF. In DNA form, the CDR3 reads TGTGCCACCGGGGACAGGGGGGACGAGCAGTACTTC.

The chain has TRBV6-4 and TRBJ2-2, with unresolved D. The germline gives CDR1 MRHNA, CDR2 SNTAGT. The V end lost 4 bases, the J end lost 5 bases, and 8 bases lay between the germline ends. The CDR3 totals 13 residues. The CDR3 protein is CASSAKKTGELFF. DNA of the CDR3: TGTGCCAGCAGTGCAAAAAAAACCGGGGAGCTGTTTTTT.

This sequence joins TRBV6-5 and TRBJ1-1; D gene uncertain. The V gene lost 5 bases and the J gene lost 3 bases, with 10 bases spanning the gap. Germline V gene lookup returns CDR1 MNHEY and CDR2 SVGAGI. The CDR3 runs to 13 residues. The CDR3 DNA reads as TGTGCCAGCAGTCGGGTTCTCGACACTGAAGCTTTCTTT. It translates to CASSRVLDTEAFF.

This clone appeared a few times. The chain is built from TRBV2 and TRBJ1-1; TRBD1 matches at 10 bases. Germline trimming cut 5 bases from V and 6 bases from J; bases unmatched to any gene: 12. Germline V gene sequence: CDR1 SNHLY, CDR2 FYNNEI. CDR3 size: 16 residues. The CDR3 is CASSLGGTGDVAEAFF. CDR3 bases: TGTGCCAGCAGTCTGGGTGGGACAGGGGATGTGGCTGAAGCTTTCTTT.

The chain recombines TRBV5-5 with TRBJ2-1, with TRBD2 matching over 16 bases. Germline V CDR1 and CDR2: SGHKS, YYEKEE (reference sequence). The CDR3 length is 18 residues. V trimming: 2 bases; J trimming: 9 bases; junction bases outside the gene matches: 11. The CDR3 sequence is CASSFQSGTSGRASEQFF. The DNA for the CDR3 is TGTGCCAGCAGCTTCCAATCCGGGACTAGCGGGAGGGCCAGTGAGCAGTTCTTC.

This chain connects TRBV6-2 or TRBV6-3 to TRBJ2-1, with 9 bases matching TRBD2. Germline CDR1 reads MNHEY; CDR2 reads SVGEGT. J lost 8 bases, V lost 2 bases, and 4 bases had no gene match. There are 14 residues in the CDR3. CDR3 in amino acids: CASSYEREEDEQFF. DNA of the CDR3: TGTGCCAGCAGTTACGAGCGGGAGGAAGATGAGCAGTTCTTC.

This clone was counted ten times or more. The CDR3 loop reads CACQTPRGFAGHGYTF. The CDR3 coding sequence is TGTGCCTGCCAAACCCCTAGGGGGTTCGCCGGTCATGGCTACACCTTC. The rearrangement joins TRBV27 to TRBJ1-2; a possible D gene is TRBD1 (6 bases). CDR1 is MNHEY and CDR2 is SMNVEV in the germline V gene (reference sequence). This CDR3 is 16 amino acids long. Deletions cut 11 bases from V and 6 bases from J, with 28 bases between.

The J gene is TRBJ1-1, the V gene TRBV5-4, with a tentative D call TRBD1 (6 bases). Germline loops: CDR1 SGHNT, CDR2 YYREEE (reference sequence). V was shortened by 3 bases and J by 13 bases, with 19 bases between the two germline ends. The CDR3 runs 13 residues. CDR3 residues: CASSSHTGLTDFF. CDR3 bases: TGTGCCAGCAGCTCCCACACAGGGCTTACCGATTTCTTT.

CDR3 loop: CASSHTPSGTGSYEQYF. CDR3 DNA: TGTGCCAGCAGCCATACCCCTTCCGGGACAGGCTCCTACGAGCAGTACTTC. V is TRBV3-1 (or the pseudogene TRBV3-2) and J is TRBJ2-7, with 8 bases matching TRBD1. Trimming cost V 3 bases and J 0 bases; bases outside gene matches: 10. Germline V gene data show CDR1 as LGHDT and CDR2 as YNNKEL (reference sequence). The CDR3 has 17 amino acids.

The chain's CDR3 is CASRDPDSYEQYF. CDR3 sequence (DNA): TGTGCCAGCAGAGACCCTGACAGCTACGAGCAGTACTTC. The chain employs TRBV6-5 and TRBJ2-7; TRBD1 might be the D (5 bases). The CDR3 consists of 13 residues. V shed 6 bases and J shed 3 bases, with 12 bases lying between them. From germline, CDR1 is MNHEY and CDR2 SVGAGI.

CDR3 in DNA: TGTGCCAACCCAGGACAGGGCGTAAATTCACCCCTCCACTTT. Translation gives CANPGQGVNSPLHF. This sequence joins TRBV7-2 and TRBJ1-6, with 8 positions matching TRBD1. Germline lookup yields CDR1 SGHTA and CDR2 FQGNSA. The CDR3 runs to 14 residues. The V gene end was trimmed by 10 bases and the J gene end by 7 bases; junction bases not matched to a gene: 9.

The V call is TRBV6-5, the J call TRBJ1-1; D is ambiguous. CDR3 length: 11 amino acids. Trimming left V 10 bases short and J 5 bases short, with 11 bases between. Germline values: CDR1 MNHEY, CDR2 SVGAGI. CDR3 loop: CATEAGTEAFF. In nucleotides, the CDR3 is TGTGCCACCGAAGCGGGAACTGAAGCTTTCTTT.

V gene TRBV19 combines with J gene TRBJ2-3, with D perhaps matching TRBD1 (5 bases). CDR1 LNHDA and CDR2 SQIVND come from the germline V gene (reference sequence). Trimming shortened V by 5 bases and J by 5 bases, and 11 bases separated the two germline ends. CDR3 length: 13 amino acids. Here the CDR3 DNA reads TGTGCCAGTAGTTCGACAAGGGGAGATACGCAGTATTTT. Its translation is CASSSTRGDTQYF.

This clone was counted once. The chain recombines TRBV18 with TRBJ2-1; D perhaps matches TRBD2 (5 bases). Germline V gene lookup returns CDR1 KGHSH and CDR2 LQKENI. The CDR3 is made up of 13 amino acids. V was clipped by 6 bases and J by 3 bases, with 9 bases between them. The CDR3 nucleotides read TGTGCCAGCTCGAGACTACGCTACAATGAGCAGTTCTTC. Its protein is CASSRLRYNEQFF.

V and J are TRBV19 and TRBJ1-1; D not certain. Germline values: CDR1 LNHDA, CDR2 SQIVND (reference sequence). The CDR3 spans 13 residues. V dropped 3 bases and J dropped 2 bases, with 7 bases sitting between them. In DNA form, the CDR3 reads TGTGCCAGTAGTATTGGCTCCAACACTGAAGCTTTCTTT. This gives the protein CASSIGSNTEAFF.

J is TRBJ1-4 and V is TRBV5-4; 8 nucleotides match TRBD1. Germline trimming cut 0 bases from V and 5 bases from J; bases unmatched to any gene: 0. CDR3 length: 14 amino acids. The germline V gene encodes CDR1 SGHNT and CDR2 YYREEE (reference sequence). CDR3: CASSLGTGNEKLFF. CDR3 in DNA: TGTGCCAGCAGCTTGGGGACAGGGAATGAAAAACTGTTTTTT.

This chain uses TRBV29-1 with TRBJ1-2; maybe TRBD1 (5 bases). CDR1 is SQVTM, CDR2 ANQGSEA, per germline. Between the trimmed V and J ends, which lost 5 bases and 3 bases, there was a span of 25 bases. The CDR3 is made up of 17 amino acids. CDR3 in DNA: TGCAGCGTTTATCCAAAACAGGACGGATTGCCCGACTATGGCTACACCTTC. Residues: CSVYPKQDGLPDYGYTF.

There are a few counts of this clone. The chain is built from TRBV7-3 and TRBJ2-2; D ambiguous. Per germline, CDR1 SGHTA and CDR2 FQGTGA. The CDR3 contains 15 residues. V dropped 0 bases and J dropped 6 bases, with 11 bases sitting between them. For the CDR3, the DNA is TGTGCCAGCAGCTTAACCGCGAATCCGTCCGGGGAGCTGTTTTTT. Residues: CASSLTANPSGELFF.